This record looks at one TCR beta chain sequence and its context. Germline CDR1 and CDR2: MNHNS and SASEGT. The CDR3 has 13 residues. Trimming shortened V by 2 bases and J by 11 bases, and 15 bases separated the two germline ends. The data are from a study of blood T cell repertoires in COVID-19. Whole-study context: Material from acute and convalescent COVID-19 was sourced from the United States, Italy and Spain. Sources were T cells, B-cell-depleted T cells, or PBMCs; the material itself was cDNA or gDNA.

How the authors handled the data: Reference gene primer amplification gave nucleated cell count estimates. This table comes from immunoSEQ multiplex PCR, and its TCRdb copy is limited to in-frame clones, with some not included. V, J and clone size are taken as reported in that table, and D and trimming were inferred from the DNA itself. This sample has some 66,000 clones, with 85% to 95% found just once. The chain uses TRBV6-1 and TRBJ1-1; weak D call: TRBD1 (6 bases). Material for sequencing was peripheral blood. This TCR derives from a man in his 70s with active COVID-19. This chain's CDR3 is CASSENPDSKAFF. The CDR3 bases are TGTGCCAGCAGTGAAAACCCGGACAGTAAGGCTTTCTTT.